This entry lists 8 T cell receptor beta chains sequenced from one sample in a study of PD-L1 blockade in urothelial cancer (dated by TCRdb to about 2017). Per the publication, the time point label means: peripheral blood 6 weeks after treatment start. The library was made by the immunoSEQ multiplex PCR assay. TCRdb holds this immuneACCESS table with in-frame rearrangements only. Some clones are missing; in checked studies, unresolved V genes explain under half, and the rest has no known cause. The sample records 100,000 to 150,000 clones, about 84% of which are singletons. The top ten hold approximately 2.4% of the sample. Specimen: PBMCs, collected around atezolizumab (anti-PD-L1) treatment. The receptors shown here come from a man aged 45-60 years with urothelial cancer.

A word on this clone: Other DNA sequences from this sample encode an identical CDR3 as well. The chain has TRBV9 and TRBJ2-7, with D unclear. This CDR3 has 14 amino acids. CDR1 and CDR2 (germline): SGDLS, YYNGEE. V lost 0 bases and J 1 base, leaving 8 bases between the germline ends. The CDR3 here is CASSVGGSSYEQYF. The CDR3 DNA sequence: TGTGCCAGCAGCGTAGGTGGCAGTTCCTACGAGCAGTACTTC.

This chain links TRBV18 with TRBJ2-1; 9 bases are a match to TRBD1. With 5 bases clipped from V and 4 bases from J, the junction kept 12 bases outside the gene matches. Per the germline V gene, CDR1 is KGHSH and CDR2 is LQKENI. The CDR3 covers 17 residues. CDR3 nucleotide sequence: TGTGCCAGCTCATCAGGACAGGGGCCGGGCCGTTACAATGAGCAGTTCTTC. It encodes CASSSGQGPGRYNEQFF.

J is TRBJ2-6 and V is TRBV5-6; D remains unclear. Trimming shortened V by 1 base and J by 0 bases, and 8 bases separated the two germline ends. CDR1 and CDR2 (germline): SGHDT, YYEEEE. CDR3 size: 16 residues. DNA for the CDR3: TGTGCCAGCAGCTTGAATGGGCACTCTGGGGCCAACGTCCTGACTTTC. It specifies CASSLNGHSGANVLTF.

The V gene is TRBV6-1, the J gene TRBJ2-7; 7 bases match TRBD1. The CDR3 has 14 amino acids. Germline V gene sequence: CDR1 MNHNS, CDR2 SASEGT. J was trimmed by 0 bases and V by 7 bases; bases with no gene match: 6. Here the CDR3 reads CASTWDSYSYEQYF. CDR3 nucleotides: TGTGCCAGCACCTGGGACAGCTACTCCTACGAGCAGTACTTC.

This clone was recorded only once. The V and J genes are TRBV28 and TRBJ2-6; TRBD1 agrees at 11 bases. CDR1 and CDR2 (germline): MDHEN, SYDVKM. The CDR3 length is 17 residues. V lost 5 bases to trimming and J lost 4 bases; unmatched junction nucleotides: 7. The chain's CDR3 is CASSPGQGAYGANVLTF. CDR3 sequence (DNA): TGTGCCAGCAGTCCCGGACAGGGGGCTTACGGGGCCAACGTCCTGACTTTC.

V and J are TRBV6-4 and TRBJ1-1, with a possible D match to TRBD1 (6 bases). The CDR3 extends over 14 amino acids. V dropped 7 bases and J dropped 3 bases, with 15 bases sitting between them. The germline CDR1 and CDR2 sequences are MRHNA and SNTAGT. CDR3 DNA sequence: TGTGCCAGCACCCGAGACAGGTCTGACACTGAAGCTTTCTTT. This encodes CASTRDRSDTEAFF.

CDR3 in amino acids: CASSYSYRGNTEAFF. The CDR3 coding sequence is TGTGCCAGCAGTTACTCGTACAGGGGGAACACTGAAGCTTTCTTT. V is TRBV6-5 and J is TRBJ1-1; TRBD1 agrees at 7 bases. Losses at the gene ends were 0 bases for V and 1 base for J; bases not matched to a gene: 2. Looked up from germline, CDR1 is MNHEY and CDR2 is SVGAGI. The CDR3 runs 15 residues.

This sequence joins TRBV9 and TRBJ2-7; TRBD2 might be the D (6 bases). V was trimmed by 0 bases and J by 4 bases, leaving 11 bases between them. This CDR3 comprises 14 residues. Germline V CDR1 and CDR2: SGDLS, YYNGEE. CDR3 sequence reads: CASSVAGEGYEQYF. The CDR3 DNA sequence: TGTGCCAGCAGCGTAGCGGGAGAGGGTTACGAGCAGTACTTC.